The 5 T cell receptor beta chains below were found in one sample sequenced in a study of blood T cell repertoires in COVID-19. TCRdb's copy holds only in-frame clones and misses some; the assay was immunoSEQ multiplex PCR. The table has roughly 400,000 clones, less than 95% seen once. The sequencing sample was made of PBMCs or T cells enriched from blood (not recorded which). These receptor sequences come from a man in his late teens or twenties who had recovered from COVID-19.

The chain couples TRBV6-2 or TRBV6-3 to TRBJ1-2; D is ambiguous. The CDR3 is made up of 15 amino acids. Trimming shortened V by 2 bases and J by 7 bases, and 17 bases separated the two germline ends. Germline assignment: CDR1 MNHEY and CDR2 SVGEGT. CDR3 region: CASSYSPGKVSGYTF. CDR3 in DNA: TGTGCCAGCAGTTACAGTCCGGGGAAAGTCAGTGGCTACACCTTC.

The chain couples TRBV12-3 or TRBV12-4 to TRBJ1-1; 9 bases agree with TRBD1. There are 13 residues in the CDR3. J gave up 5 bases and V 7 bases, and 5 bases lay outside the gene matches. For the CDR3, the DNA is TGTGCCAGCAAGCAGACAGGGGGAACTGAAGCTTTCTTT. Translation: CASKQTGGTEAFF.

The chain links TRBV3-1 (or the pseudogene TRBV3-2) to TRBJ2-1; D gene unclear. The CDR3 is 15 amino acids. V lost 1 base, J lost 7 bases, and 14 bases lay in between. Germline V CDR1 and CDR2: LGHDT, YNNKEL (reference sequence). The chain's CDR3 is CASSQGSLLGNEQFF. DNA of the CDR3: TGTGCCAGCAGCCAAGGGAGTCTGCTTGGAAATGAGCAGTTCTTC.

CDR3 region: CASSLRPVSRLAGIQSSYEQYF. In DNA form, the CDR3 reads TGTGCCAGCAGTTTACGGCCTGTTTCTCGGCTAGCGGGAATTCAGAGCTCCTACGAGCAGTACTTC. The genes are TRBV28 and TRBJ2-7, with 9 bases matching TRBD2. The length of the CDR3 is 22 residues. Unmatched junction bases numbered 23, after V lost 2 bases and J lost 0 bases. From germline, CDR1 is MDHEN and CDR2 SYDVKM.

This rearrangement joins TRBV7-9 to TRBJ1-3; maybe TRBD1 (5 bases). Germline assignment: CDR1 SEHNR and CDR2 FQNEAQ (reference sequence). The CDR3 contains 15 residues. V was shortened by 5 bases and J by 0 bases, with 11 bases between the two germline ends. CDR3 bases: TGTGCCAGCAGCCCCCGACAGAGCTCTGGAAACACCATATATTTT. Translated, it gives CASSPRQSSGNTIYF.